The 5 T cell receptor beta chains below were found in one sample sequenced in a study of T-cell reconstitution after alpha-beta-depleted transplantation in children. Preparation of the TCRbeta library involved a method that used unique molecular identifiers. TCRdb re-called the PCR reads with MiXCR, one entry per CDR3 protein. The sample consists of hundreds of thousands of distinct CDR3 sequences, roughly 15% of them appearing once. The material was PBMCs, mostly from graft donor cells, obtained 360 days after TCRalphabeta/CD19-depleted stem cell transplant. The receptors come from a male patient younger than 18 who had a stem cell transplant for acute lymphoblastic leukemia, so the T cells may come from the graft donor.

For this clonotype: Mismatch with germline at one junction end may stem from a read error. The chain links TRBV29-1 to TRBJ2-3; 15 nucleotides line up with TRBD2. The germline CDR1 and CDR2 sequences are SQVTM and ANQGSEA. The CDR3 is 14 amino acids. The CDR3 nucleotides read TGCAGCGTTGAGGAAATACGTGGGGGACTAGCGGGAGGATTT. Amino acid sequence: CSVEEIRGGLAGGF.

This clonotype was observed a handful of times. CDR3 region: CALRGQPNTEAFF. The CDR3 nucleotides are TGTGCCCTCAGGGGACAGCCGAACACTGAAGCTTTCTTT. The genes are TRBV27 and TRBJ1-1; 7 bases match TRBD1. CDR1 is MNHEY and CDR2 is SMNVEV in the germline V gene (reference sequence). This CDR3 spans 13 amino acids. V lost 11 bases and J lost 1; bases outside the gene matches: 7.

This clonotype was observed a few times. The CDR3 DNA reads TGTGCCAGCAACAGCGGGAGACCCTACAATGAGCAGTTCTTC. Translated: CASNSGRPYNEQFF. The J gene is TRBJ2-1, the V gene TRBV11-3, with 8 bases lining up with TRBD2. With V trimmed by 7 bases and J by 2 bases, 4 bases remained unmatched. The CDR3 totals 14 residues. Germline CDR1 reads SGHNT; CDR2 reads YENEEA. The variable domain in full, with the rest retrieved from reference TRBV11-3 and TRBJ2-1, is EAGVVQSPRYKIIEKKQPVAFWCNPISGHNTLYWYLQNLGQGPELLIRYENEEAVDDSQLPKDRFSAERLKGVDSTLKIQPAELGDSAVYLCASNSGRPYNEQFFGPGTRLTVL.

This clonotype has just a few counts. This chain links TRBV7-9 with TRBJ2-3; 7 bases line up with TRBD2. The V gene end was trimmed by 3 bases and the J gene end by 0 bases; junction bases not matched to a gene: 6. CDR3 length: 16 residues. Germline assignment: CDR1 SEHNR and CDR2 FQNEAQ (reference sequence). CDR3 protein: CASSFALAESTDTQYF. The CDR3 nucleotides are TGTGCCAGCAGCTTTGCCCTAGCGGAAAGCACAGATACGCAGTATTTT.

This chain joins TRBV7-9 and TRBJ2-7; 9 bases agree with TRBD1. The length of the CDR3 is 15 residues. Trimming removed 4 bases from V and 3 bases from J; junction bases left unmatched: 7. CDR1 is SEHNR and CDR2 is FQNEAQ in the germline V gene (reference sequence). DNA of the CDR3: TGTGCCAGCAGCTCGATAACAGGGGGCGGCTACGAGCAGTACTTC. It specifies CASSSITGGGYEQYF.